This TCR beta chain was obtained from a study of CD8+CD57+ T cells in acquired aplastic anemia. Comment on this clonotype: The antigen is undetermined.

Profiling that covered TCR beta VDJ and CDR3 relied on genomic DNA as its template. Each CDR3 protein is one row after TCRdb ran MiXCR on the reads. The repertoire consists of approximately 190,000 distinct CDR3 sequences, with 55% to 70% occurring once and the leading ten covering around 42%. General study findings and limits: Patients and controls were found to share twenty-nine CD8+ CDR3 sequences.

The CDR3 length is 14 residues. CDR1 is DFQATT, CDR2 SNEGSKA, per germline (reference sequence). With 3 bases removed from V and 1 base from J, the gap between germline ends came to 12 bases. The sequencing sample was made of sorted CD4+, CD8+, or CD8+CD57+ T cells (not recorded which) from PBMCs. The sequence was obtained from a human donor with severe aplastic anemia or a healthy control (not recorded which). J is TRBJ1-1 and V is TRBV20-1; D is possibly TRBD1 (6 bases). CDR3 region: CSAREGGPNTEAFF. DNA for the CDR3: TGCAGTGCTAGGGAAGGGGGACCGAACACTGAAGCTTTCTTT.